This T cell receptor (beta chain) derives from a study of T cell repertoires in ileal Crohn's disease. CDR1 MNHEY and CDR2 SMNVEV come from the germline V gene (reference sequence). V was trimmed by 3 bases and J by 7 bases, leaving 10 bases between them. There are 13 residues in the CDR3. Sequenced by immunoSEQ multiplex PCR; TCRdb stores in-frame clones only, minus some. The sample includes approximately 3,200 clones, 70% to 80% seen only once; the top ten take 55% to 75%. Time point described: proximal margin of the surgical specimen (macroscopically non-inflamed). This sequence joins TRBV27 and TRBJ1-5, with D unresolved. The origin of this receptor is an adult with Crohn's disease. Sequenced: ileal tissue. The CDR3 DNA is TGTGCCAGCAGTTTGGCGAGTGGCCAGCCCCAGCATTTT. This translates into CASSLASGQPQHF.